This entry lists 27 T cell receptor beta chains sequenced from one sample in a study of neurological immune-mediated disorders (dated by TCRdb to between 2018 and 2020). Preparation of the library involved 5' RACE. Sequencer: Illumina HiSeq 2500. TCRdb took the public reads, trimmed them with fastp at Q25, ran MiXCR for clone calling and kept in-frame beta chains. Each CDR3 protein appears once, grouped with its most common genes and DNA. The sample contains roughly 100,000 distinct CDR3 sequences, around 3.3% of them found a single time. Clones ranked in the top ten supply approximately 5.9% of the sample. The sample comprised PBMCs. These receptors all stem from a young woman with multiple sclerosis.

This clonotype was counted between two and nine times. The chain combines TRBV5-6 with TRBJ2-3, with TRBD2 matching 13 bases. CDR1 is SGHDT, CDR2 YYEEEE, per germline. Trimming at V came to 2 bases and at J to 4 bases, leaving 10 bases not matched to a gene. This CDR3 has 18 residues. CDR3 coding DNA: TGTGCCAGCAGCTTAGTACTAGCGGGAGGGCCGGGATCAGATACGCAGTATTTT. It encodes CASSLVLAGGPGSDTQYF.

A few counts support this clonotype. The chain links TRBV4-2 to TRBJ1-1; possibly TRBD1 for D (6 bases). Germline V gene data show CDR1 as LGHNA and CDR2 as YNFKEQ. The CDR3 has 15 amino acids. Trimming removed 4 bases at V and 1 base at J, with 13 bases between. The CDR3, as DNA: TGTGCCAGCAGCCGACAGGATCCGGGGAACACTGAAGCTTTCTTT. Its translation is CASSRQDPGNTEAFF.

In this sample, this clonotype turned up many times. This chain links TRBV29-1 with TRBJ1-1; the D gene is possibly TRBD1 (6 bases). Trimming shortened V by 7 bases and J by 0 bases, and 21 bases separated the two germline ends. Per the germline V gene, CDR1 is SQVTM and CDR2 is ANQGSEA. The CDR3 contains 16 residues. CDR3 loop: CSASGGSGHMNTEAFF. The CDR3 DNA reads TGCAGCGCCTCCGGGGGGTCGGGACATATGAACACTGAAGCTTTCTTT. Based on the CDR3 plus reference TRBV29-1 and TRBJ1-1, the full variable domain is SAVISQKPSRDICQRGTSLTIQCQVDSQVTMMFWYRQQPGQSLTLIATANQGSEATYESGFVIDKFPISRPNLTFSTLTVSNMSPEDSSIYLCSASGGSGHMNTEAFFGQGTRLTVV.

This clonotype has at least ten counts. The V call is TRBV5-5, the J call TRBJ1-4; 10 positions match TRBD1. Per the germline V gene, CDR1 is SGHKS and CDR2 is YYEKEE (reference sequence). The CDR3 extends over 15 amino acids. V shed 5 bases, J shed 6 bases, and the junction held 7 bases outside the gene matches. This chain's CDR3 is CASSRQGAGYEKLFF. DNA for the CDR3: TGTGCCAGCAGTAGACAGGGGGCTGGATATGAAAAACTGTTTTTT.

The sample holds many counts of this clonotype. The chain joins TRBV29-1 to TRBJ2-6; 9 bases map to TRBD1. The V gene end was trimmed by 3 bases and the J gene end by 4 bases; junction bases not matched to a gene: 4. The CDR3 spans 15 residues. Per germline, CDR1 SQVTM and CDR2 ANQGSEA. This CDR3 reads CSVEGQGTGANVLTF. The CDR3 DNA sequence: TGCAGCGTTGAGGGACAGGGTACCGGGGCCAACGTCCTGACTTTC.

This clonotype occurred many times. The V and J genes are TRBV9 and TRBJ2-5, with TRBD1 identical over 7 bases. V shed 4 bases, J shed 5 bases, and the junction held 14 bases outside the gene matches. This CDR3 region has 16 residues. In germline, CDR1 is SGDLS, CDR2 YYNGEE. The CDR3 DNA reads TGTGCCAGCAGCACCCGAGGACAGGCTGGTAGGGAGACCCAGTACTTC. Translated: CASSTRGQAGRETQYF.

This clonotype has at least ten counts. The DNA of the CDR3 is TGTGCCAGCAGCTTCGGACAAGAGACCCAGTACTTC. This sequence encodes CASSFGQETQYF. The chain joins TRBV5-6 to TRBJ2-5; D remains ambiguous. The V gene lost 2 bases and the J gene lost 2 bases, with 4 bases spanning the gap. This CDR3 has 12 amino acids. The V gene's germline CDR1 is SGHDT and CDR2 YYEEEE.

This clonotype has ten or more counts. The J gene is TRBJ2-4, the V gene TRBV14; D not resolved. Trimming removed 4 bases at V and 0 bases at J, with 16 bases between. Per the germline V gene, CDR1 is SGHDN and CDR2 is FVKESK. The CDR3 is 17 amino acids. The CDR3 nucleotides are TGTGCCAGCAGCCCTAATTTCGACGCGGTAGCCAAAAACATTCAGTACTTC. Its translation is CASSPNFDAVAKNIQYF.

This clonotype was detected many times. V usage is TRBV5-6 and J usage is TRBJ2-7; weak D call: TRBD2 (6 bases). Germline loops: CDR1 SGHDT, CDR2 YYEEEE. V was clipped by 3 bases and J by 2 bases, with 15 bases between them. The CDR3 has 15 residues. The DNA for the CDR3 is TGTGCCAGCAGCTCACTCCGGGACTTAGCCTACGAGCAGTACTTC. Translating it yields CASSSLRDLAYEQYF.

This clonotype was seen at least ten times. The chain joins TRBV5-1 to TRBJ1-5, with D possibly matching TRBD1 (5 bases). CDR1 and CDR2 (germline): SGHRS, YFSETQ. V was shortened by 5 bases and J by 6 bases, with 18 bases between the two germline ends. The CDR3 has 15 residues. The CDR3: CASSSDPGQGQPQHF. The CDR3 DNA reads TGCGCCAGCAGTTCTGACCCAGGCCAGGGTCAGCCCCAGCATTTT.

This clonotype was counted ten times or more. The chain joins TRBV25-1 to TRBJ2-3; D is undetermined. Germline V CDR1 and CDR2: MGHDK, SYGVNS. This CDR3 contains 15 residues. Trimming removed 1 base from V and 3 bases from J, with 11 bases in between. The CDR3 spells CASSEWGSTTDTQYF. CDR3 DNA sequence: TGTGCCAGCAGTGAATGGGGTAGTACGACAGATACGCAGTATTTT.

This clonotype appeared many times. The chain has TRBV10-3 and TRBJ2-1; either TRBD1 or TRBD2 may supply D (6 bases each). Germline lookup yields CDR1 ENHRY and CDR2 SYGVKD. The CDR3 is 18 amino acids. Trimming stripped 11 bases from V and 5 bases from J, with 31 bases between. The CDR3 DNA reads TGTGCCGCCGCCTGGGGAGGTTCACAGGGCAGTACACACAATGAGCAGTTCTTC. It yields the protein CAAAWGGSQGSTHNEQFF.

At least ten counts were recorded for this clonotype. The chain links TRBV20-1 to TRBJ2-7; D may be TRBD1 (6 bases). The CDR3 is made up of 11 amino acids. Trimming cost V 3 bases and J 5 bases, with 8 bases left between them. The germline V gene has CDR1 DFQATT and CDR2 SNEGSKA (reference sequence). CDR3 nucleotides: TGCAGTGCTAGTAACAGGGACGAGCAGTACTTC. It encodes CSASNRDEQYF.

This clonotype showed up many times. The chain carries TRBV10-3 and TRBJ1-4; D is perhaps TRBD1 (5 bases). There are 15 residues in the CDR3. Germline CDR1 reads ENHRY; CDR2 reads SYGVKD. Deletions cut 4 bases from V and 2 bases from J, with 11 bases between. The CDR3 loop reads CAISVDGATNEKLFF. DNA of the CDR3: TGTGCCATCAGTGTAGACGGGGCCACTAATGAAAAACTGTTTTTT.

This clonotype was recorded many times. The chain employs TRBV27 and TRBJ2-7, with 9 bases aligning to TRBD1. The junction had 5 bases not matched to a gene; V was cut back by 6 bases and J by 5 bases. Germline values: CDR1 MNHEY, CDR2 SMNVEV (reference sequence). CDR3 size: 13 residues. The CDR3 is CASRRTGVDEQYF. CDR3 nucleotide sequence: TGTGCCAGCAGAAGGACAGGGGTGGACGAGCAGTACTTC.

This clonotype has more than one count but fewer than ten. One base away lies a much larger clone, so this may be a sequencing read error. The chain carries TRBV5-1 and TRBJ2-5, with 14 bases matching TRBD2. The CDR3 is 14 amino acids. Germline lookup yields CDR1 SGHRS and CDR2 YFSETQ. The CDR3 DNA is TGCGCCAGCAGACCGGGACTAGCGGGAGAGAACCAGTACTTC. Its protein is CASRPGLAGENQYF. Full variable domain (remainder filled in from reference TRBV5-1 and TRBJ2-5): KAGVTQTPRYLIKTRGQQVTLSCSPISGHRSVSWYQQTPGQGLQFLFEYFSETQRNKGNFPGRFSGRQFSNSRSEMNVSTLELGDSALYLCASRPGLAGENQYFGPGTRLLVL.

This clonotype was detected many times. The chain uses TRBV4-2 and TRBJ2-3; 10 nucleotides agree with TRBD1. The CDR3 contains 16 residues. Germline CDR1 LGHNA, CDR2 YNFKEQ. The V and J ends lost 4 bases and 2 bases, in that order; junction bases with no gene match: 6. The CDR3 DNA reads as TGTGCCAGCAGCCCTTGGGACAGGGGAATCACAGATACGCAGTATTTT. Its translation: CASSPWDRGITDTQYF.

This clonotype was seen at least ten times. The chain uses TRBV7-9 and TRBJ2-1, with TRBD2 matching over 8 bases. The CDR3 spans 15 residues. Trimming at V came to 4 bases and at J to 7 bases, leaving 9 bases not matched to a gene. CDR1 and CDR2 from the germline V gene are SEHNR and FQNEAQ (reference sequence). For the CDR3, the DNA is TGTGCCAGCAGCTACGGACTAGCTCACTTGAATGAGCAGTTCTTC. Translating gives CASSYGLAHLNEQFF. Together with reference TRBV7-9 and TRBJ2-1, the CDR3 gives the full variable domain: DTGVSQNPRHKITKRGQNVTFRCDPISEHNRLYWYRQTLGQGPEFLTYFQNEAQLEKSRLLSDRFSAERPKGSFSTLEIQRTEQGDSAMYLCASSYGLAHLNEQFFGPGTRLTVL.

V usage is TRBV5-1 and J usage is TRBJ2-5; D remains ambiguous. Germline loops: CDR1 SGHRS, CDR2 YFSETQ. The CDR3 totals 14 residues. V was shortened by 2 bases and J by 5 bases, with 13 bases between the two germline ends. CDR3 bases: TGCGCCAGCAGCTTCCAGGCCGCGGAGGAGACCCAGTACTTC. Its protein is CASSFQAAEETQYF.

This clonotype was detected only a few times. A much larger clone is a single base away; this may be a read error. This rearrangement joins TRBV29-1 to TRBJ2-2, with D hard to call. CDR1 and CDR2 from the germline V gene are SQVTM and ANQGSEA. V shed 5 bases and J shed 4 bases, with 8 bases lying between them. The CDR3 loop spans 12 amino acids. CDR3 DNA sequence: TGCAGCGTTCCAATTTTCACCGGGGAGCTGTTTTTT. It is translated as CSVPIFTGELFF.

This clonotype was observed at least ten times. The chain is built from TRBV24-1 and TRBJ2-2; D uncertain. Looked up from germline, CDR1 is KGHDR and CDR2 is SFDVKD. V dropped 7 bases and J dropped 7 bases, with 15 bases sitting between them. CDR3 length: 14 amino acids. CDR3 sequence reads: CATRESGKVGELFF. The CDR3 region has the DNA TGTGCCACCAGGGAGTCCGGAAAAGTCGGGGAGCTGTTTTTT.

This clonotype was seen ten or more times. CDR3 nucleotides: TGTGCCAGCAGCGCGGGACAGGTCATCTACAATGAGCAGTTCTTC. This codes for CASSAGQVIYNEQFF. This chain connects TRBV7-3 to TRBJ2-1, with TRBD1 matching 8 bases. V was pared by 5 bases and J by 3 bases, with 6 bases of the junction left unmatched. Germline-derived CDR1 and CDR2 are SGHTA and FQGTGA. The CDR3 has 15 residues.

This clonotype was counted ten times or more. The rearrangement uses TRBV28 and TRBJ2-6; 10 nucleotides line up with TRBD1. Per germline, CDR1 MDHEN and CDR2 SYDVKM. The CDR3 is 18 residues long. V dropped 3 bases and J dropped 3; count of bases not matched to a gene: 8. CDR3 sequence reads: CASSFQGQGSFGANVLTF. As DNA, the CDR3 is TGTGCCAGCAGTTTTCAGGGACAGGGGAGCTTTGGGGCCAACGTCCTGACTTTC. The complete variable domain, with remaining parts taken from reference TRBV28 and TRBJ2-6, reads DVKVTQSSRYLVKRTGEKVFLECVQDMDHENMFWYRQDPGLGLRLIYFSYDVKMKEKGDIPEGYSVSREKKERFSLILESASTNQTSMYLCASSFQGQGSFGANVLTFGAGSRLTVL.

This clonotype was counted a few times. The chain carries TRBV5-1 and TRBJ2-2; D is ambiguous. Between the trimmed V and J ends, which lost 0 bases and 7 bases, there was a span of 7 bases. CDR3 size: 13 residues. Germline CDR1 reads SGHRS; CDR2 reads YFSETQ. CDR3 bases: TGCGCCAGCAGCTTGGGGGGTCACGGGGAGCTGTTTTTT. This gives the protein CASSLGGHGELFF.

This clonotype showed up many times. The chain has TRBV5-5 and TRBJ2-1; 8 bases align to TRBD2. V dropped 0 bases and J dropped 7; count of bases not matched to a gene: 9. The CDR3 covers 16 residues. The germline V gene encodes CDR1 SGHKS and CDR2 YYEKEE (reference sequence). In nucleotides, the CDR3 is TGTGCCAGCAGCTTGGCCGGACTAGCTTACGAAAATGAGCAGTTCTTC. As protein: CASSLAGLAYENEQFF.

There are a few counts of this clonotype. It may be a read error: a sequence one base away is much more abundant. The chain carries TRBV20-1 and TRBJ2-4; 13 bases agree with TRBD2. The CDR3 is 17 amino acids. Per germline, CDR1 DFQATT and CDR2 SNEGSKA (reference sequence). CDR3 protein: CSAKKPGTSGGEKIQYF. The DNA of the CDR3 is TGCAGTGCCAAAAAACCCGGAACTAGCGGGGGGGAAAAAATTCAGTACTTC.

A word on this clonotype: A much larger clone is a single base away; this may be a read error. The chain joins TRBV6-2 or TRBV6-3 to TRBJ2-2; D unclear. Looked up from germline, CDR1 is MNHEY and CDR2 is SVGEGT. This CDR3 region has 12 residues. The CDR3 bases are TGTGACAGCAGTTACAAAGGCGGGGAGCTGTTTTTT. Its protein is CDSSYKGGELFF.